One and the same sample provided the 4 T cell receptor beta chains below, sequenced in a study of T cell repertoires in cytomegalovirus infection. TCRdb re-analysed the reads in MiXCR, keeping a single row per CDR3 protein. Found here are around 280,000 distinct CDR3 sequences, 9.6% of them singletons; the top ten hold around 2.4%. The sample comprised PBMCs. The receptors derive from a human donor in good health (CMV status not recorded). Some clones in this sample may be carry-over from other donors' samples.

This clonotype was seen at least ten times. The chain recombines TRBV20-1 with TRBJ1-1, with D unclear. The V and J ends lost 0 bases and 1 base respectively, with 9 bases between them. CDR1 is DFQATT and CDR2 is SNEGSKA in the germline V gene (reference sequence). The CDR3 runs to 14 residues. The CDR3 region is CSARDLRKNTEAFF. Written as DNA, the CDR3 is TGCAGTGCTAGAGATTTACGGAAGAACACTGAAGCTTTCTTT.

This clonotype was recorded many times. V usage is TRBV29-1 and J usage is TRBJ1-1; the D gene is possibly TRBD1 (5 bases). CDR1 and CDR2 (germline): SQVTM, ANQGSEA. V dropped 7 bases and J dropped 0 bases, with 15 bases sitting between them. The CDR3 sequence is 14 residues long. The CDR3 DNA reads TGCAGCGCCACGACCGGGGGGATGAACACTGAAGCTTTCTTT. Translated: CSATTGGMNTEAFF.

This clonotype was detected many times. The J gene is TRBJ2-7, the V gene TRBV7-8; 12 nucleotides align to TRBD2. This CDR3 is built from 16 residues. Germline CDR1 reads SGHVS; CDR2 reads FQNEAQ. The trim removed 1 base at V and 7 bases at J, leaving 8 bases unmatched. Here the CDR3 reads CASSLVTSGGPYEQYV. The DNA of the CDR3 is TGTGCCAGCAGCTTAGTAACTAGCGGGGGGCCTTATGAGCAGTACGTC.

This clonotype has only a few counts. The CDR3 DNA is TGTGCCAGCAGTTACTCAGGGGGCGAGGGCTACACCTTC. The encoded protein is CASSYSGGEGYTF. The chain has TRBV6-5 and TRBJ1-2; 7 nucleotides agree with TRBD1. The germline V gene has CDR1 MNHEY and CDR2 SVGAGI. The CDR3 loop spans 13 amino acids. V lost 0 bases, J lost 8 bases, and 3 bases stayed unmatched.